This is a list of T cell receptor beta chains from one sample in a study of shared clonotypes between healthy human individuals. Sequencing used immunoSEQ multiplex PCR; TCRdb keeps in-frame clones, though not all of them. This sample carries 2 million or so clones, about 95% of them seen once, and the ten largest clones take 0.85% to 1.3%. The sample was naive CD8+ T cells sorted from blood. The receptors here all came from a man aged 18-30 years in good health. Both conserved end residues are part of each CDR3. Each record gives: clone size, D gene, V gene, J gene, CDR3 DNA, CDR3 protein. D genes are given only for firm matches. Size is omitted from some rows. Given values are once, few, many or a class for expanded clones.

clone_size: -; d_call: -; v_call: TRBV5-1; j_call: TRBJ1-3; cdr3_nt: TGCGCCAGCCCGACCGTGTCCTCTGGAAACACCATATATTTT; cdr3_aa: CASPTVSSGNTIYF
clone_size: -; d_call: TRBD1; v_call: TRBV19; j_call: TRBJ1-2; cdr3_nt: TGTGCCAGTAGCCAGGGGGGGGACGACTATGGCTACACCTTC; cdr3_aa: CASSQGGDDYGYTF
clone_size: -; d_call: -; v_call: TRBV7-9; j_call: TRBJ1-1; cdr3_nt: TGTGCCAGCAGCTTAGGATTTACCGGAGAAGCTTTCTTT; cdr3_aa: CASSLGFTGEAFF
clone_size: -; d_call: TRBD2; v_call: TRBV11-2; j_call: TRBJ2-7; cdr3_nt: TGTGCCAGCAGCTCATGGTCAGCGGGAGGCTCCTACGAGCAGTACTTC; cdr3_aa: CASSSWSAGGSYEQYF
clone_size: once; d_call: TRBD1; v_call: TRBV2; j_call: TRBJ2-7; cdr3_nt: TGTGCCAGCAGTGACCCGGGACAGGGCGTTTACGAGCAGTACTTC; cdr3_aa: CASSDPGQGVYEQYF
clone_size: -; d_call: TRBD1; v_call: TRBV6-4; j_call: TRBJ1-1; cdr3_nt: TGTGCCAGCAGTGAGACAGGGGGCTTGACTGAAGCTTTCTTT; cdr3_aa: CASSETGGLTEAFF
clone_size: -; d_call: -; v_call: TRBV29-1; j_call: TRBJ2-1; cdr3_nt: TGCAGCGTTGAAGATTTGGGCAATGAGCAGTTCTTC; cdr3_aa: CSVEDLGNEQFF
clone_size: -; d_call: -; v_call: TRBV6-5; j_call: TRBJ1-2; cdr3_nt: TGTGCCAGCAGTTATTGGCAGGGGAACTATGGCTACACCTTC; cdr3_aa: CASSYWQGNYGYTF
clone_size: -; d_call: TRBD1; v_call: TRBV7-3; j_call: TRBJ2-7; cdr3_nt: TGTGCCAGCAGCTTAAGTCCAGACAGGGCCTACGAGCAGTACTTC; cdr3_aa: CASSLSPDRAYEQYF
clone_size: -; d_call: TRBD1; v_call: TRBV30; j_call: TRBJ1-6; cdr3_nt: TGTGCCGGGGACAGAGGGTTTTCTAATTCACCCCTCCACTTT; cdr3_aa: CAGDRGFSNSPLHF
clone_size: few; d_call: -; v_call: TRBV19; j_call: TRBJ1-2; cdr3_nt: TGTGCCAGTAACCCTGGGCATGGCTACACCTTC; cdr3_aa: CASNPGHGYTF
clone_size: -; d_call: TRBD2; v_call: TRBV7-2; j_call: TRBJ2-1; cdr3_nt: TGTGCCAGCAGCCCTCCAGCGGGAATTAAGATTGTATCCTACAATGAGCAGTTCTTC; cdr3_aa: CASSPPAGIKIVSYNEQFF
clone_size: -; d_call: -; v_call: TRBV11-1; j_call: TRBJ2-5; cdr3_nt: TGTGCCAGCAGCTTGACACAGGAGACCCAGTACTTC; cdr3_aa: CASSLTQETQYF
clone_size: -; d_call: -; v_call: TRBV6-5; j_call: TRBJ1-6; cdr3_nt: TGTGCCAGCAGTTACTCAGATTATAATTCACCCCTCCACTTT; cdr3_aa: CASSYSDYNSPLHF
clone_size: -; d_call: -; v_call: TRBV9; j_call: TRBJ2-1; cdr3_nt: TGTGCCAGCAGCGTAGGGGACGACAATGAGCAGTTCTTC; cdr3_aa: CASSVGDDNEQFF
clone_size: -; d_call: TRBD1; v_call: TRBV7-9; j_call: TRBJ2-1; cdr3_nt: TGTGCCAGCAGCTTTGTCAGGGGGTCCAGGAATGAGCAGTTCTTC; cdr3_aa: CASSFVRGSRNEQFF
clone_size: -; d_call: -; v_call: TRBV10-3; j_call: TRBJ1-4; cdr3_nt: TGTGCCACAGGACAGCCAACTAATGAAAAACTGTTTTTT; cdr3_aa: CATGQPTNEKLFF
clone_size: -; d_call: -; v_call: TRBV14; j_call: TRBJ1-6; cdr3_nt: TGTGCCAGCAGCCAAGATGAAAGGGTGAGCTCCTATAATTCACCCCTCCACTTT; cdr3_aa: CASSQDERVSSYNSPLHF
clone_size: -; d_call: TRBD1; v_call: TRBV5-1; j_call: TRBJ1-2; cdr3_nt: TGCGCCAGCAGCGAAAGGACAGGAAAACATGGCTACACCTTC; cdr3_aa: CASSERTGKHGYTF
clone_size: -; d_call: -; v_call: TRBV7-9; j_call: TRBJ2-1; cdr3_nt: TGTGCCAGCAGCTTTACACTCAATGAGCAGTTCTTC; cdr3_aa: CASSFTLNEQFF
clone_size: -; d_call: -; v_call: TRBV30; j_call: TRBJ2-7; cdr3_nt: TGTGCCTGGAGTGCGACAACCTACGAGCAGTACTTC; cdr3_aa: CAWSATTYEQYF
clone_size: -; d_call: -; v_call: TRBV20-1; j_call: TRBJ2-7; cdr3_nt: TGCAGTGCTATCGACTCCTACGAGCAGTACTTC; cdr3_aa: CSAIDSYEQYF
clone_size: -; d_call: -; v_call: TRBV5-8; j_call: TRBJ1-2; cdr3_nt: TGTGCCAGCAGCTTGGACAGAACAACTAACTATGGCTACACCTTC; cdr3_aa: CASSLDRTTNYGYTF
clone_size: -; d_call: -; v_call: TRBV10-3; j_call: TRBJ1-2; cdr3_nt: TGTGTAATGGGGGCCCCCGACTATGGCTACACCTTC; cdr3_aa: CVMGAPDYGYTF
clone_size: -; d_call: -; v_call: TRBV5-4; j_call: TRBJ2-5; cdr3_nt: TGTGCCAGCAGCTCCCCTGGGCAAGAGACCCAGTACTTC; cdr3_aa: CASSSPGQETQYF
clone_size: -; d_call: -; v_call: TRBV7-9; j_call: TRBJ1-4; cdr3_nt: TGTGCCAGCAGCTCAGTCGGGATAAATGAAAAACTGTTTTTT; cdr3_aa: CASSSVGINEKLFF
clone_size: once; d_call: TRBD2; v_call: TRBV19; j_call: TRBJ2-2; cdr3_nt: TGTGCCAGTAGTATGCTAGCGGGAGGGGTCGGGGAGCTGTTTTTT; cdr3_aa: CASSMLAGGVGELFF
clone_size: -; d_call: -; v_call: TRBV5-6; j_call: TRBJ2-1; cdr3_nt: TGTGCCAGCAGCTTGGAAGGGGTATCCTACAATGAGCAGTTCTTC; cdr3_aa: CASSLEGVSYNEQFF
clone_size: -; d_call: -; v_call: TRBV5-6; j_call: TRBJ1-1; cdr3_nt: TGTGCCAGCAGCTTAGGGATCGACACTGAAGCTTTCTTT; cdr3_aa: CASSLGIDTEAFF
clone_size: -; d_call: -; v_call: TRBV5-1; j_call: TRBJ2-1; cdr3_nt: TGCGCCAGCAGCTTGGAAAGCTGGTACAATGAGCAGTTCTTC; cdr3_aa: CASSLESWYNEQFF
clone_size: once; d_call: TRBD1; v_call: TRBV28; j_call: TRBJ2-7; cdr3_nt: TGTGCCAGCAGTTTAGCCTCCGGGACAGCGAGCTACGAGCAGTACTTC; cdr3_aa: CASSLASGTASYEQYF
clone_size: -; d_call: -; v_call: TRBV6-5; j_call: TRBJ2-7; cdr3_nt: TGTGCCAGCAGTTACGGGGGAGGGGGCTGGTCCTACGAGCAGTACTTC; cdr3_aa: CASSYGGGGWSYEQYF
clone_size: few; d_call: TRBD2; v_call: TRBV25-1; j_call: TRBJ2-7; cdr3_nt: TGTGCCAGCAGTGAAGGGAGCGGGAGGTACGAGCAGTACTTC; cdr3_aa: CASSEGSGRYEQYF
clone_size: -; d_call: TRBD1; v_call: TRBV5-1; j_call: TRBJ2-7; cdr3_nt: TGCGCCAGCACAATGAGACAGGGGACCTACGAGCAGTACTTC; cdr3_aa: CASTMRQGTYEQYF
clone_size: -; d_call: -; v_call: TRBV29-1; j_call: TRBJ2-5; cdr3_nt: TGCAGCGTTAAAATCTTGGAGACCCAGTACTTC; cdr3_aa: CSVKILETQYF
clone_size: -; d_call: -; v_call: TRBV19; j_call: TRBJ2-7; cdr3_nt: TGTGCCAGTAGTACTGGAGGGGGCGTTTACGAGCAGTACTTC; cdr3_aa: CASSTGGGVYEQYF
clone_size: -; d_call: -; v_call: TRBV9; j_call: TRBJ1-4; cdr3_nt: TGTGCCAGCAGCGTAGGCCTCGGTGGGGAGGATAATGAAAAACTGTTTTTT; cdr3_aa: CASSVGLGGEDNEKLFF
clone_size: -; d_call: -; v_call: TRBV29-1; j_call: TRBJ1-2; cdr3_nt: TGCAGCGTTGATCCCCCGGGAGGCTATGGCTACACCTTC; cdr3_aa: CSVDPPGGYGYTF
clone_size: -; d_call: -; v_call: TRBV4-1; j_call: TRBJ2-2; cdr3_nt: TGCGCCAGCAGCCAAGATACTGCGTCGGAAGCCGGGGAGCTGTTTTTT; cdr3_aa: CASSQDTASEAGELFF
clone_size: -; d_call: -; v_call: TRBV6-5; j_call: TRBJ1-2; cdr3_nt: TGTGCCAGCAGTTACTCGGTGGCAGGGTACGGCTACACCTTC; cdr3_aa: CASSYSVAGYGYTF
clone_size: -; d_call: -; v_call: TRBV27; j_call: TRBJ2-5; cdr3_nt: TGTGCCAGCAGGGCACTCGGCGGGGCACAAGAGACCCAGTACTTC; cdr3_aa: CASRALGGAQETQYF
clone_size: -; d_call: -; v_call: TRBV6-6; j_call: TRBJ1-1; cdr3_nt: TGTGCCAGCACCCTCCCGGGAGTCACTGAAGCTTTCTTT; cdr3_aa: CASTLPGVTEAFF
clone_size: once; d_call: -; v_call: TRBV27; j_call: TRBJ1-6; cdr3_nt: TGTGCCAGCTTCCCGGGGGGAGGTAATTCACCCCTCCACTTT; cdr3_aa: CASFPGGGNSPLHF
clone_size: -; d_call: TRBD2; v_call: TRBV4-2; j_call: TRBJ2-2; cdr3_nt: TGTGCCAGCAGCCAACAACTAGCGGGGGGGCCGGGCACCGGGGAGCTGTTTTTT; cdr3_aa: CASSQQLAGGPGTGELFF
clone_size: -; d_call: -; v_call: TRBV7-8; j_call: TRBJ1-6; cdr3_nt: TGTGCCAGCAGCTTAATGGCGTACTATAATTCACCCCTCCACTTT; cdr3_aa: CASSLMAYYNSPLHF
clone_size: -; d_call: -; v_call: TRBV6-1; j_call: TRBJ2-7; cdr3_nt: TGTGCCAGCAGTCCCACGGGCAGTGAGCAGTACTTC; cdr3_aa: CASSPTGSEQYF
clone_size: -; d_call: -; v_call: TRBV6-5; j_call: TRBJ1-4; cdr3_nt: TGTGCCAGCAGCACGACTGGAGCAACTAATGAAAAACTGTTTTTT; cdr3_aa: CASSTTGATNEKLFF
clone_size: -; d_call: -; v_call: TRBV21-1; j_call: TRBJ2-7; cdr3_nt: TGTGCCAGCAGCAAAGCGCGGGACGTACGTTCCTACGAGCAGTACTTC; cdr3_aa: CASSKARDVRSYEQYF